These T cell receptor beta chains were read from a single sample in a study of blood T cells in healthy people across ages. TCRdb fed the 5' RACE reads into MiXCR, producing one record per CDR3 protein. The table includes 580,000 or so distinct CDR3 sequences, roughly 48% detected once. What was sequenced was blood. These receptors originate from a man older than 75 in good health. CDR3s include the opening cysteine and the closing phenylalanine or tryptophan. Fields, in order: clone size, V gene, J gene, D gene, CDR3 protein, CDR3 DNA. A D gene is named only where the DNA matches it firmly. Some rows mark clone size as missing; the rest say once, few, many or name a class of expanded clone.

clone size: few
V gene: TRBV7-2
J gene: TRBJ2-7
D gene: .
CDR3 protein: CASSLEAGSSYEQYF
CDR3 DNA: TGTGCCAGCAGCTTAGAGGCAGGGAGCTCCTACGAGCAGTACTTC

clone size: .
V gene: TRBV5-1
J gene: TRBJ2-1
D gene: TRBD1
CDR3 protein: CASSLGGQGLHEQFF
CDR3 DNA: TGCGCCAGCAGCTTGGGGGGACAGGGGTTGCATGAGCAGTTCTTC

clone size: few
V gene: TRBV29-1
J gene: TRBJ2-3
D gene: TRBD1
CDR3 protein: CSVEIPGQGSTDTQYF
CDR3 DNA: TGCAGCGTTGAAATACCGGGACAGGGGAGCACAGATACGCAGTATTTT

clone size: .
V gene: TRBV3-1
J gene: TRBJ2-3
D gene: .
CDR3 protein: CASSRNWPGGTDTQYF
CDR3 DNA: TGTGCCAGCAGCCGAAATTGGCCGGGGGGCACAGATACGCAGTATTTT

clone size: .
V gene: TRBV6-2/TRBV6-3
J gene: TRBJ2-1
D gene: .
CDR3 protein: CASRSRPHEQFF
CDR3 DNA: TGTGCCAGCAGGTCTAGGCCGCATGAGCAGTTCTTC

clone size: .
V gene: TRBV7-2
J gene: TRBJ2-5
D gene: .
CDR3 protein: CASSYQGLEETQYF
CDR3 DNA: TGTGCCAGCAGCTACCAGGGCCTGGAAGAGACCCAGTACTTC

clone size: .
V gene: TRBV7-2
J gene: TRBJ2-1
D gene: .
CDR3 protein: CASSLVPSSYNEQFF
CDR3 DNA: TGTGCCAGCAGCTTAGTGCCGAGCTCCTACAATGAGCAGTTCTTC

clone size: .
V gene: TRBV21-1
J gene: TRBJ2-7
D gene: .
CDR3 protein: CASSKNPAGAHEQYF
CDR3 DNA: TGTGCCAGCAGCAAAAACCCAGCGGGAGCCCACGAGCAGTACTTC

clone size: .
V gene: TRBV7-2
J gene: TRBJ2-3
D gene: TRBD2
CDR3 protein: CASSLAPGLGADTQYF
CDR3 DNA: TGTGCCAGCAGCTTAGCGCCCGGACTAGGAGCAGATACGCAGTATTTT

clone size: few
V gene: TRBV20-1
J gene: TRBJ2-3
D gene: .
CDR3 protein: CSARSRAGLDTQYF
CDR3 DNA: TGCAGTGCTAGAAGCAGGGCGGGGTTAGATACGCAGTATTTT

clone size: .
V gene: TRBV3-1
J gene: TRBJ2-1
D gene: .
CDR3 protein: CASAQVGRVYEQFF
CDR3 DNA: TGTGCCAGCGCCCAGGTCGGCAGGGTTTACGAGCAGTTCTTC

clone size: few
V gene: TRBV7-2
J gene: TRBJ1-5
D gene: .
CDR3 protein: CASSRWGRDQPQHF
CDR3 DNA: TGTGCCAGCAGCCGATGGGGCAGAGATCAGCCCCAGCATTTT

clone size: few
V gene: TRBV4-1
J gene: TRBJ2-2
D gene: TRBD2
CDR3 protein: CASRPSGGATGELFF
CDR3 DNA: TGCGCCAGCAGGCCTAGCGGGGGAGCGACCGGGGAGCTGTTTTTT

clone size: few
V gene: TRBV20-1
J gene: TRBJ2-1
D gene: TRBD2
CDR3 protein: CSASRLAVYNEQFF
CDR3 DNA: TGCAGTGCTAGTAGGCTAGCGGTATACAATGAGCAGTTCTTC

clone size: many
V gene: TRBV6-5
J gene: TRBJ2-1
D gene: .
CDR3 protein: CASSYSIHRYYNEQFF
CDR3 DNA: TGTGCCAGCAGTTACTCTATTCACAGGTACTACAATGAGCAGTTCTTC

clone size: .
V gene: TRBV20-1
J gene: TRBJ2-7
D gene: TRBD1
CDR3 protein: CSAENPGQGNYEQYF
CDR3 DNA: TGCAGTGCTGAGAATCCGGGACAGGGCAACTACGAGCAGTACTTC

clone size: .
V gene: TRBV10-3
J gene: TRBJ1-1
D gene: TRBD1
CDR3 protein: CAISDLGQGEAFF
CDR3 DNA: TGTGCCATCAGTGATTTGGGACAGGGCGAAGCTTTCTTT

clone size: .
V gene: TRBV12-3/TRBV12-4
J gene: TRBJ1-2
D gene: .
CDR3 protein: CASSDRLSAYGYTF
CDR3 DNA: TGTGCCAGCAGTGACAGGCTCAGCGCCTATGGCTACACCTTC

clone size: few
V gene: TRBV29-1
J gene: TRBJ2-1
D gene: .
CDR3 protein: CSVEEAVLSYNEQFF
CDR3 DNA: TGCAGCGTTGAAGAAGCGGTGCTCTCCTACAATGAGCAGTTCTTC

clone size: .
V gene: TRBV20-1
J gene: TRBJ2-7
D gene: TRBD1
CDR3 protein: CSAYRDRAAYEQYF
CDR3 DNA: TGCAGTGCTTACCGGGACAGGGCCGCCTACGAGCAGTACTTC

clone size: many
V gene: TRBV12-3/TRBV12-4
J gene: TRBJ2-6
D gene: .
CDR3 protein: CASLTSGANVLTF
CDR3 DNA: TGTGCCAGCTTGACGTCTGGGGCCAACGTCCTGACTTTC

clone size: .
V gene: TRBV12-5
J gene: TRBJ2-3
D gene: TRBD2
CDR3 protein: CASGLMSGTSRADTQYF
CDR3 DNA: TGTGCTAGTGGTTTGATGTCCGGGACTAGCCGCGCAGATACGCAGTATTTT

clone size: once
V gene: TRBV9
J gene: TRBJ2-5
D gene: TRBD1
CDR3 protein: CASSVGDRGTGETQYF
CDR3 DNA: TGTGCCAGCAGCGTAGGGGACAGGGGGACGGGAGAGACCCAGTACTTC

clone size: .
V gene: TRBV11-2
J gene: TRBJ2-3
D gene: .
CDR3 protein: CASSPTGLRDTQYF
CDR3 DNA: TGTGCCAGCAGCCCGACCGGGCTTAGGGATACGCAGTATTTT

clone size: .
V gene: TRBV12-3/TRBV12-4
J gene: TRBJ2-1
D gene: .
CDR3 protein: CASTTRAGNEFF
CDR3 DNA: TGTGCCAGCACCACTCGGGCGGGGAATGAGTTCTTC

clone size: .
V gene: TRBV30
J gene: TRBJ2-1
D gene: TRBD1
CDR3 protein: CAWATGTGDYNEQFF
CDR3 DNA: TGTGCCTGGGCAACCGGGACAGGGGACTACAATGAGCAGTTCTTC

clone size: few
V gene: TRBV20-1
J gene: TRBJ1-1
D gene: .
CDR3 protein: CSATDIRQLNTEAFF
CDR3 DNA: TGCAGTGCTACAGACATACGACAGCTGAACACTGAAGCTTTCTTT

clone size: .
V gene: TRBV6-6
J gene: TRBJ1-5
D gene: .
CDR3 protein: CAGCRSGQPNSNQPQHF
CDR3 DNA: TGTGCCGGCTGCCGTAGCGGACAGCCAAATAGCAATCAGCCCCAGCATTTT

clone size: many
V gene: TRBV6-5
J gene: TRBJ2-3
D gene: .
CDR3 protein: CASSYRRGADTQYF
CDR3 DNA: TGTGCCAGCAGTTACCGGCGGGGCGCAGATACGCAGTATTTT

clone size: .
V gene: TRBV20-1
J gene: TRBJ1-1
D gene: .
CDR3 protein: CSASSGEREAFF
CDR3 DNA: TGCAGCGCTAGTAGTGGAGAGAGAGAAGCTTTCTTT

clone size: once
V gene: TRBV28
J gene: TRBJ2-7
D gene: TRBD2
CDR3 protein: CARTKREPRYEQYF
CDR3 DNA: TGTGCCAGGACCAAGCGGGAGCCTAGGTACGAGCAGTACTTC

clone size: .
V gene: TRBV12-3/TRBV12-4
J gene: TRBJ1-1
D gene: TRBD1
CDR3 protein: CASTSGQGRNTEAFF
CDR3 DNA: TGTGCCAGCACCAGTGGACAGGGGCGGAACACTGAAGCTTTCTTT

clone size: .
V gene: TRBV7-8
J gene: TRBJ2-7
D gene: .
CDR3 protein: CASSVAPRGDEQYF
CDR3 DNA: TGTGCCAGCAGCGTAGCGCCCCGAGGGGACGAGCAGTACTTC

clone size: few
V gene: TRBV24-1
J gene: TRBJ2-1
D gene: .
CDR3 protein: CATSDFSLATNINEQFF
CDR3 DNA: TGTGCCACCAGTGATTTCTCTCTAGCGACCAATATCAATGAGCAGTTCTTC

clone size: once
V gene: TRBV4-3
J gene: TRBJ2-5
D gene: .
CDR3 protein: CANSQDDGTQYF
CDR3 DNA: TGCGCCAACAGCCAAGATGACGGCACCCAGTACTTC

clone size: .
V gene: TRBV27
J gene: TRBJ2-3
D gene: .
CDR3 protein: CASSWTFSTDTQYF
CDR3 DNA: TGTGCCAGCAGTTGGACATTTTCCACAGATACGCAGTATTTT

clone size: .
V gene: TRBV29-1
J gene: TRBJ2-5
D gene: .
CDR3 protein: CSVGVGGETQYF
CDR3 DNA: TGCAGCGTGGGCGTGGGTGGGGAGACCCAGTACTTC

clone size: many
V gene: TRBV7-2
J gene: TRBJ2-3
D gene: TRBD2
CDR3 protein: CASSPSGDTQYF
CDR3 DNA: TGTGCCAGCAGCCCTAGCGGGGATACGCAGTATTTT

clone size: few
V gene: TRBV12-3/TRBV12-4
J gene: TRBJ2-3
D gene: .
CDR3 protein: CASSFRGPDTQYF
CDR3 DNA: TGTGCCAGCAGTTTCCGGGGTCCAGATACGCAGTATTTT